These 8 T cell receptor beta chains were all obtained from the same sample, sequenced in a study of neurological immune-mediated disorders. TCRdb re-analysed the 5' RACE reads in MiXCR, keeping a single row per CDR3 protein. The data show more than 50,000 distinct CDR3 sequences, 4% to 6% seen once. Sequencing was performed on PBMCs. These receptors came from a woman in her thirties with multiple sclerosis.

This clonotype was counted only a few times. Possible read error: a much larger clone is one base away. J is TRBJ2-2 and V is TRBV7-7, with D possibly being TRBD2 (6 bases). The CDR3 has 12 residues. Looked up from germline, CDR1 is SSHAT and CDR2 is FNYEAQ (reference sequence). CDR3 region: CASGHPAGELFF. For the CDR3, the DNA is TGTGCTAGCGGCCACCCGGCCGGGGAGCTGTTTTTT.

This clonotype was recorded at least ten times. J is TRBJ2-5 and V is TRBV5-6; 9 positions match TRBD1. J lost 7 bases, V lost 4 bases, and 8 bases had no gene match. The CDR3 is made up of 14 amino acids. The V gene's germline CDR1 is SGHDT and CDR2 YYEEEE. The CDR3 loop reads CASSLGTGMGTQYF. DNA of the CDR3: TGTGCCAGCAGCCTAGGGACAGGGATGGGGACCCAGTACTTC.

There are a few counts of this clonotype. This chain connects TRBV5-5 to TRBJ2-3, with 15 bases fitting TRBD2. The ends lost 2 bases at V and 4 bases at J; junction bases unmatched: 2. CDR3 length: 16 residues. The germline V gene has CDR1 SGHKS and CDR2 YYEKEE (reference sequence). The CDR3 sequence is CASSLWTSGGADTQYF. The CDR3 DNA reads as TGTGCCAGCAGCTTATGGACTAGCGGGGGGGCAGATACGCAGTATTTT. Using reference TRBV5-5 and TRBJ2-3 for the parts outside the CDR3, the full variable domain is DAGVTQSPTHLIKTRGQQVTLRCSPISGHKSVSWYQQVLGQGPQFIFQYYEKEERGRGNFPDRFSARQFPNYSSELNVNALLLGDSALYLCASSLWTSGGADTQYFGPGTRLTVL.

This clonotype was seen repeatedly, ten times or more. The CDR3 bases are TGTGCCAGCAGCTCCCGAAAGTCCAGGCCCAACCCCGGGGAGCTGTTTTTT. It is translated as CASSSRKSRPNPGELFF. The rearrangement joins TRBV7-2 to TRBJ2-2; D remains unclear. The V end lost 4 bases, the J end lost 6 bases, and 21 bases lay between the germline ends. The CDR3 has 17 amino acids. The germline CDR1 and CDR2 sequences are SGHTA and FQGNSA.

There are many counts of this clonotype. The CDR3 DNA sequence: TGTGCCAGCAGCTTTCATTATAAGACCCAGTACTTC. Translation: CASSFHYKTQYF. The chain employs TRBV5-6 and TRBJ2-5, with D uncertain. The CDR3 is made up of 12 amino acids. The V and J ends lost 2 bases and 6 bases respectively, with 8 bases between them. Germline CDR1 and CDR2: SGHDT and YYEEEE. Full variable domain (rest looked up from reference TRBV5-6 and TRBJ2-5): DAGVTQSPTHLIKTRGQQVTLRCSPKSGHDTVSWYQQALGQGPQFIFQYYEEEERQRGNFPDRFSGHQFPNYSSELNVNALLLGDSALYLCASSFHYKTQYFGPGTRLLVL.

The J gene is TRBJ1-5, the V gene TRBV29-1; D perhaps matches TRBD1 (6 bases). Per germline, CDR1 SQVTM and CDR2 ANQGSEA. Trimming shortened V by 8 bases and J by 0 bases, and 14 bases separated the two germline ends. CDR3 length equals 14 residues. The CDR3 reads CSFVDSNSNQPQHF. The CDR3 DNA reads as TGCAGCTTCGTGGACAGTAATAGCAATCAGCCCCAGCATTTT.

This clonotype has ten or more counts. The V call is TRBV20-1, the J call TRBJ1-1; no reliable D call. CDR3 length: 11 residues. Germline assignment: CDR1 DFQATT and CDR2 SNEGSKA (reference sequence). V was clipped by 5 bases and J by 2 bases, with 6 bases between them. CDR3 in amino acids: CSAPFNTEAFF. CDR3 coding DNA: TGCAGTGCTCCGTTTAACACTGAAGCTTTCTTT.

In this sample, this clonotype turned up many times. The chain couples TRBV19 to TRBJ1-2; D uncertain. CDR1 and CDR2 (germline): LNHDA, SQIVND (reference sequence). The CDR3 sequence is 12 residues long. V was shortened by 5 bases and J by 7 bases, with 11 bases between the two germline ends. The CDR3 loop is CASSQAGSGYTF. The CDR3 DNA sequence: TGTGCCAGTAGTCAGGCAGGCTCTGGCTACACCTTC.